Included here is one T cell receptor (beta chain) sequence, with context. Its antigen is unidentified. According to the study, genomic DNA was the template for TCR beta VDJ and CDR3 profiling. Via MiXCR, TCRdb re-called the reads, giving one row per CDR3 protein. This table has 150,000 to 200,000 distinct CDR3 sequences, almost 50% appearing once. CDR1 is SGHAT and CDR2 is FQDESV in the germline V gene (reference sequence). V lost 5 bases and J lost 7; bases outside the gene matches: 9. CDR3 length: 17 amino acids. The data derive from a study of CD8+CD57+ T cells in acquired aplastic anemia. About the research overall: Mean yield of DNA from sorted CD4+ and CD8+ cells was 2.5 to 4 ug. Study-level results: The CD8+ Simpson's diversity of patients and controls was not significantly different.

Sequenced patients had shown CD8+CD57+ cell expansion by flow cytometry. Patients uniformly had severe acquired aplastic anemia. No therapy had been given to the patients at the time of blood sampling. The V gene is TRBV11-1, the J gene TRBJ1-6; 12 bases are shared with TRBD1. Sequencing input: sorted CD4+, CD8+, or CD8+CD57+ T cells (not recorded which) from PBMCs. This TCR was recovered from a human donor with aplastic anemia. This chain's CDR3 is CASSPGTGGRYNSPLHF. CDR3 nucleotide sequence: TGTGCCAGCAGCCCGGGGACAGGGGGCAGATACAATTCACCCCTCCACTTT.